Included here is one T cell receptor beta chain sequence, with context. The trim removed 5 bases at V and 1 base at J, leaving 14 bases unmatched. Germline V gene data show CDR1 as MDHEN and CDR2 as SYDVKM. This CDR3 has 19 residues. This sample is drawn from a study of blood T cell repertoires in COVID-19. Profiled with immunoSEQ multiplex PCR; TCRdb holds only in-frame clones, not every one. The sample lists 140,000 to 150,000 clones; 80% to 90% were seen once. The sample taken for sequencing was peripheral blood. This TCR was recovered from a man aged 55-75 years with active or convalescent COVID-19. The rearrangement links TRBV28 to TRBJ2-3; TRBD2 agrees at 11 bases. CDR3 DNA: TGTGCCAGCAGTACCGGACTAGCGGGCCCGAGGATTGGCACAGATACGCAGTATTTT. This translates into CASSTGLAGPRIGTDTQYF.